A selection of T cell receptor beta chains follows, all from one sample in a study of blood T cells in healthy people across ages. TCRdb ran MiXCR on the 5' RACE reads and lists one entry per CDR3 protein. The sample yields some 930,000 distinct CDR3 sequences, roughly 28% seen once. The same data also contributed to another study, on T cells of mothers and their children.

The sequenced sample was blood. These receptors all stem from a middle-aged woman in good health. Both conserved end residues are part of each CDR3. D genes are given only for firm matches. Expanded clones are given a class, and other clones once, few, many or no size at all.

D gene	clone size	V gene	J gene	CDR3 DNA	CDR3 protein
TRBD2	few	TRBV30	TRBJ2-7	TGTGCCTGGAGTGTACTGAGGGGCGGGAAGACTAGCGGGGGACCCTCCTACGAGCAGTACTTC	CAWSVLRGGKTSGGPSYEQYF
.	many	TRBV4-3	TRBJ2-7	TGCGCCAGCAGCCCCAGTTGGGGGGCCCAGACCTACGAGCAGTACTTC	CASSPSWGAQTYEQYF
.	few	TRBV10-3	TRBJ2-1	TGTGCCATCAGACCTGACAGGTACAATGAGCAGTTCTTC	CAIRPDRYNEQFF
.	few	TRBV9	TRBJ1-1	TGTGCCAGCAGCCCAACATTCGGGGTACGAACTGAAGCTTTCTTT	CASSPTFGVRTEAFF
.	many	TRBV25-1	TRBJ1-4	TGTGCCAGCAGTGATACAGGATTCCCTAATGAAAAACTGTTTTTT	CASSDTGFPNEKLFF
.	few	TRBV9	TRBJ1-1	TGTGCCAGCAGCGTAGACCAGGCCCGTTCGGGCACTGAAGCTTTCTTT	CASSVDQARSGTEAFF
TRBD1	.	TRBV7-2	TRBJ1-5	TGTGCCAGCAGCTCCTACAGGGGGCGGTATCAGCCCCAGCATTTT	CASSSYRGRYQPQHF
TRBD1	.	TRBV20-1	TRBJ1-2	TGCAGTGCTAGACGACCGGGACAGGGTCGGTATGGCTACACCTTC	CSARRPGQGRYGYTF
.	many	TRBV6-6	TRBJ2-7	TGTGCCAGCAGTTCCAAGGGCGAGCAGTACTTC	CASSSKGEQYF
TRBD2	.	TRBV5-1	TRBJ2-7	TGCGCCAGCAGCCTTGGACTAGCGGGGGGGCCAGCCTACGAGCAGTACTTC	CASSLGLAGGPAYEQYF